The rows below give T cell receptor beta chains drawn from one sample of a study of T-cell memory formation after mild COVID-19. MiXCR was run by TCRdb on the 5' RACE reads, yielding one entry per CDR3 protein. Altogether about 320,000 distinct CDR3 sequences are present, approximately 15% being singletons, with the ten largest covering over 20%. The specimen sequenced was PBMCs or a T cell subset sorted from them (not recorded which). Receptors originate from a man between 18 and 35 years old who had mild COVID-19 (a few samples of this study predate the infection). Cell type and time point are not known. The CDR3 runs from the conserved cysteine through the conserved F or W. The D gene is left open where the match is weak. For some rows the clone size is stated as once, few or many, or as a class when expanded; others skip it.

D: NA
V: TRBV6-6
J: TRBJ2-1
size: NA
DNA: TGTGCCAGCAGTTACCCAGTAGATGAGCAGTTCTTC
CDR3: CASSYPVDEQFF

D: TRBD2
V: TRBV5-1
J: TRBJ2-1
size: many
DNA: TGCGCCAGCAGGCCGGGGGGGGGAAGCTCCTACAATGAGCAGTTCTTC
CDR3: CASRPGGGSSYNEQFF

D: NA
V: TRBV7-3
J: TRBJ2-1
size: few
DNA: TGTGCCAGCAGCGGTGGGAATGAGCAGTTCTTC
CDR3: CASSGGNEQFF

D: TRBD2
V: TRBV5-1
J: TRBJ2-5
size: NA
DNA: TGCGCCAGCACCCCGGGGGTGACTAGCCTGACCCAAGAGACCCAGTACTTC
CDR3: CASTPGVTSLTQETQYF

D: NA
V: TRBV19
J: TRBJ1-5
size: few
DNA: TGTGCCAGCGCCCTGGGACCGAACAATCAGCCCCAGCATTTT
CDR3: CASALGPNNQPQHF

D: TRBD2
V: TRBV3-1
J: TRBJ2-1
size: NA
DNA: TGTGCCAGCAGCCGAGCGGGGCTCAATGAGCAGTTCTTC
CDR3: CASSRAGLNEQFF

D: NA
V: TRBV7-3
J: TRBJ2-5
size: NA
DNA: TGTGCCAGCAGCACCATCCCGGGGAGGACCCAGTACTTC
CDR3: CASSTIPGRTQYF

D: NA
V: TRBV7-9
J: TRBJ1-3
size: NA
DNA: TGTGCCAGCAGCTCCCCCGGGTCGGCCATATATTTT
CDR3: CASSSPGSAIYF

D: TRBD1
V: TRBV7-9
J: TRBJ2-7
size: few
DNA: TGTGCCGCTACTCCGGGACAGGAGTTCGACGAGCAGTACTTC
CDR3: CAATPGQEFDEQYF

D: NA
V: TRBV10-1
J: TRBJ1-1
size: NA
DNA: TGCGCCAGCAGTGAGTCTCCCGTAGCGCCTATTGAAGCTTTCTTT
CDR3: CASSESPVAPIEAFF

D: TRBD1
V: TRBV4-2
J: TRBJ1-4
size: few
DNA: TGTGCCAGCAGCCTGCGCCTGACAGGGGGAGGAGAAAAACTGTTTTTT
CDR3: CASSLRLTGGGEKLFF

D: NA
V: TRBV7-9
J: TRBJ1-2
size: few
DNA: TGTGCCAGCAGCTTACCGCAGAAATATGGCTACACCTTC
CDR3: CASSLPQKYGYTF

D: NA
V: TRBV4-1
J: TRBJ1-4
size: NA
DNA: TGCGCCAGCAGCCAAGGGTCGGGCGGGGATGAAAAACTGTTTTTT
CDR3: CASSQGSGGDEKLFF

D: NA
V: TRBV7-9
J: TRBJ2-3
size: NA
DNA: TGTGCCAGCAGCTCTCAGGGTTTGGCTCCAGATACGCAGTATTTT
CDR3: CASSSQGLAPDTQYF

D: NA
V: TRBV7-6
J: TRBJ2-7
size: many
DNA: TGTGCCAGCAGCCTAGGGACAGAGCAGTACTTC
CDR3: CASSLGTEQYF

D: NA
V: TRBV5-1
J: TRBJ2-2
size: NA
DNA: TGCGCCAGCAGGGACAGCGTCCTCACCGGGGAGCTGTTTTTT
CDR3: CASRDSVLTGELFF

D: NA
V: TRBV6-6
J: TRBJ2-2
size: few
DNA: TGTGCCAGCAGAGAGGAGGGGGCCACCGGGGAGCTGTTTTTT
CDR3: CASREEGATGELFF

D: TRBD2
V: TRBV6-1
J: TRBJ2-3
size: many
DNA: TGTGCCAGCCGGACTAGCGGGGGACCAAGCACAGATACGCAGTATTTT
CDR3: CASRTSGGPSTDTQYF

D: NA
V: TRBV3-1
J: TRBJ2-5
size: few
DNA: TGTGCCAGCAGCGGACGCAGATTTCAAGAGACCCAGTACTTC
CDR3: CASSGRRFQETQYF

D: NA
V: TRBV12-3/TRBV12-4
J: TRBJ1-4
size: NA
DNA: TGTGCCAGCAGTCGAGACCGATCTCGAGGTGAAAAACTGTTTTTT
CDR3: CASSRDRSRGEKLFF

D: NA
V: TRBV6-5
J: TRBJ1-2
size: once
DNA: TGTGCCAGCAGTTACTTCGGGGACTATGGCTACACCTTC
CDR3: CASSYFGDYGYTF

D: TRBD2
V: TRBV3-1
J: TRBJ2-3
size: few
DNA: TGTGCCAGCAGCCCGACTAGCGGGGCTACGCTCACAGATACGCAGTATTTT
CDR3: CASSPTSGATLTDTQYF

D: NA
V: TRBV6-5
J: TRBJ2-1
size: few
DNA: TGTGCCAGCAGCTCCCGGAGCGGATACAATGAGCAGTTCTTC
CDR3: CASSSRSGYNEQFF

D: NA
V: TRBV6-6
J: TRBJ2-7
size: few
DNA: TGTGCCAGCAGTTGGGGGGTAGGGGGGTTCGGCAACGAGCAGTACTTC
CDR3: CASSWGVGGFGNEQYF

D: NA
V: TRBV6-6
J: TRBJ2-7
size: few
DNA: TGTGCCAGCAGTTCAACCGGGGGCTACGAGCAGTACTTC
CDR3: CASSSTGGYEQYF

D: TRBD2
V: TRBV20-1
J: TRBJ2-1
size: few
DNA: TGCAGTGCTGAGGGGACTAGCGGGGTGTCCTACAATGAGCAGTTCTTC
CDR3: CSAEGTSGVSYNEQFF

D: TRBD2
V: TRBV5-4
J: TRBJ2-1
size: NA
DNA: TGTGCCAGCAGCTTGACCACTAGCGGGAGTTACAATGAGCAGTTCTTC
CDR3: CASSLTTSGSYNEQFF

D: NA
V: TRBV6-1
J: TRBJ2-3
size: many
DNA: TGTGCCAGCAGGCTGACAGGCCTCACAGATACGCAGTATTTT
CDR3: CASRLTGLTDTQYF

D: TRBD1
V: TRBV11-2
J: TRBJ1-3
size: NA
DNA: TGTGCCAGCAGCTTACAGTGGACAGGGATTGGAAACACCATATATTTT
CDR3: CASSLQWTGIGNTIYF

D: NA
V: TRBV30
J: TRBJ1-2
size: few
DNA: TGTGCCTGGAGTGTACTCAGGGCGGACAGTACCTATTCCTATGGCTACACCTTC
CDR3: CAWSVLRADSTYSYGYTF

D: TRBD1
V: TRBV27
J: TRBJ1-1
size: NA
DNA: TGTGCCAGCAGTTCCACGGGACAGGGTCGGTTCACTGAAGCTTTCTTT
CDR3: CASSSTGQGRFTEAFF

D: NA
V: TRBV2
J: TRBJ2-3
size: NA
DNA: TGTGCCACCAGAGGGGGGGAAGGAGATACGCAGTATTTT
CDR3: CATRGGEGDTQYF

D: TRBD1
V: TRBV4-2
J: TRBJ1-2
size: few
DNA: TGTGCCAGCAGCCAGCCCGGGACAGACAGGGACTACACCTTC
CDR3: CASSQPGTDRDYTF

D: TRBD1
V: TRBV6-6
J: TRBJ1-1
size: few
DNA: TGTGCCAGCAGTTATGTGGGTGCAGGGGGCCGCGAAGCTTTCTTT
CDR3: CASSYVGAGGREAFF

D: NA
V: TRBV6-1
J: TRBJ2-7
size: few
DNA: TGTGCCAGCCTGTGGGGGTCCTACGAGCAGTACTTC
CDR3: CASLWGSYEQYF

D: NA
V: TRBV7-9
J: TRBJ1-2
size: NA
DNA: TGTGCCAGCAGCCCGTGGGTCACACCCTATGGCTACACCTTC
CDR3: CASSPWVTPYGYTF

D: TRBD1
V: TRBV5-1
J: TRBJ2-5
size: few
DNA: TGCGCCAGCAGCTACCGACAGGGGACTGGGGAGACCCAGTACTTC
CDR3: CASSYRQGTGETQYF

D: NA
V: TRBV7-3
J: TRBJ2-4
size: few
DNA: TGTGCCAGCAGCCCTCAGGTGGGGCAGTTACAGTACTTC
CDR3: CASSPQVGQLQYF

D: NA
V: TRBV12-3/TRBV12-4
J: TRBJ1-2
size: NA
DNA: TGTGCCAGCAGTCCTAGACAGAGCTATGGCTACACCTTC
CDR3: CASSPRQSYGYTF

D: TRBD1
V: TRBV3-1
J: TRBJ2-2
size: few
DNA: TGTGCCAGCAGCCACTTAGCAATACCGGTCGGACAGGGGGAACCCGGGGAGCTGTTTTTT
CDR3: CASSHLAIPVGQGEPGELFF

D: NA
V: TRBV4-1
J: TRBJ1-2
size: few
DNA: TGCGCCAGCAGCCAAGATACAGGCCCCTTTTCCCGCTTC
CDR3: CASSQDTGPFSRF

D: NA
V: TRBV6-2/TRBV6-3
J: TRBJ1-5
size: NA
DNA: TGTGCCAGTAACAGGAGGACTCGCAATCAGCCCCAGCATTTT
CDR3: CASNRRTRNQPQHF

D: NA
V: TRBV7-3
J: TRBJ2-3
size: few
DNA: TGTGCCAGCAGCCCAACGAGTGGGTTTGGCACAGATACGCAGTATTTT
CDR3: CASSPTSGFGTDTQYF

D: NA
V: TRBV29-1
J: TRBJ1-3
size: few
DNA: TGCAGCGCTCTGAGCTCTGGAAACACCATATATTTT
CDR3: CSALSSGNTIYF

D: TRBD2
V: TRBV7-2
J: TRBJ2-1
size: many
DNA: TGTGCCAGCAGCCCCGGACTAGCGGGGAACCCTTACAATGAGCAGTTCTTC
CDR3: CASSPGLAGNPYNEQFF

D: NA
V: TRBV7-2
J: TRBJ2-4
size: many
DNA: TGTGCCAGCAGCTTATTTATCGGGGAGCGACGACTAGCCAAAAACATTCAGTACTTC
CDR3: CASSLFIGERRLAKNIQYF

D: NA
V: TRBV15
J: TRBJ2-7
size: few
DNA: TGTGCCACCAGCAAGGACTCCTACGAGCAGTACTTC
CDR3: CATSKDSYEQYF